This T cell receptor beta chain was documented in a study of vaccination effects on CD4 cells after COVID-19. Study results and limitations: The study found that only 1 of 255 vaccine-induced clones from healthy vaccinees cross-reacted with common cold coronaviruses.

This clone showed up just a few times. Its antigen is as yet unknown. Trimming left V 5 bases short and J 6 bases short, with 8 bases between. The V gene's germline CDR1 is SGHAT and CDR2 FQNNGV. The CDR3 spans 12 residues. Using immunoSEQ multiplex PCR, the repertoire was profiled, and TCRdb retains in-frame clones only, with some absent. The data contain roughly 23,000 clones, 73% of them seen just once; the ten biggest clones take up 10% to 15%. Peptide-pool stimulation followed by sequencing identified expanded antigen-specific CD4+ clonotypes in the ViraFEST assay. Between days 10 and 11 of culture, CD4+ T cells were separated out. Researchers reported culturing two million PBMC in each well, adding 8 to 10 IU/ml IL-2 and 10 ug/ml peptides.

The chain combines TRBV11-2 with TRBJ2-4; unclear D gene. The starting material was CD4+ T cells from PBMCs cultured with HCoV-229E spike peptides, obtained before COVID-19 vaccination. The source of this sequence is a human donor who received a COVID-19 vaccine. The CDR3 DNA sequence: TGTGCCAGCAGCCTCGAAAGAAACATTCAGTACTTC. Protein sequence: CASSLERNIQYF.